These 11 T cell receptor beta chains originate from one sample sequenced in a study of CD4+ T cells in melanoma. The protocol was immunoSEQ multiplex PCR, while the TCRdb copy is restricted to in-frame clones and leaves out a portion. The sample carries roughly 60,000 clones, roughly three quarters recorded once. The source material was tumor tissue. The receptors derive from a human donor with melanoma.

This chain links TRBV29-1 with TRBJ2-5, with 13 bases aligning to TRBD2. There are 14 residues in the CDR3. Germline CDR1 and CDR2: SQVTM and ANQGSEA. The J segment lost 5 bases and the V segment lost 6 bases, leaving 6 bases of the junction unmatched. The CDR3 region is CSVAGTSGDETQYF. DNA for the CDR3: TGCAGCGTCGCCGGGACTAGCGGGGACGAGACCCAGTACTTC.

A few counts support this clone. The gene calls are TRBV29-1 and TRBJ2-3; TRBD2 is a possible D gene (5 bases). From germline, CDR1 is SQVTM and CDR2 ANQGSEA. The V end lost 7 bases, the J end lost 5 bases, and 19 bases lay between the germline ends. The CDR3 has 14 residues. The CDR3 protein is CSAVKGSSLDTQYF. CDR3 sequence (DNA): TGCAGCGCCGTTAAAGGGAGTTCCCTAGATACGCAGTATTTT.

Worth noting for this clone: A junction boundary mismatches the germline segment, possibly from a read error. This chain connects TRBV29-1 to TRBJ1-1; D may be TRBD1 (5 bases). This CDR3 is built from 13 residues. Germline lookup yields CDR1 SQVTM and CDR2 ANQGSEA. This chain's CDR3 is CSAEPTGNTEAFF. The CDR3 nucleotides are TGCAGCGCTGAACCTACAGGGAACACTGAAGCTTTCTTT.

This chain uses TRBV27 with TRBJ1-4, with a weak D call TRBD1 (6 bases). The CDR3 sequence is 14 residues long. From germline, CDR1 is MNHEY and CDR2 SMNVEV (reference sequence). Trimming removed 6 bases at V and 4 bases at J, with 12 bases between. The CDR3 here is CASSQQGHNEKLFF. The CDR3 DNA sequence: TGTGCCAGCAGCCAACAGGGACATAATGAAAAACTGTTTTTT.

V is TRBV4-2 and J is TRBJ2-3, with D tentatively TRBD1 (6 bases). The length of the CDR3 is 15 residues. The V end lost 1 base, the J end lost 2 bases, and 10 bases lay between the germline ends. Looked up from germline, CDR1 is LGHNA and CDR2 is YNFKEQ. In DNA, the CDR3 is TGTGCCAGCAGCCAAGGTGGACAGCCCACAGATACGCAGTATTTT. Amino acid sequence: CASSQGGQPTDTQYF.

This clone appeared once. V usage is TRBV11-2 and J usage is TRBJ1-3, with D possibly matching TRBD1 (6 bases). Germline V gene data show CDR1 as SGHAT and CDR2 as FQNNGV. This CDR3 has 16 amino acids. V lost 0 bases, J lost 2 bases, and 11 bases lay in between. The CDR3 DNA is TGTGCCAGCAGCTTAGATGGATGGGGGCCTGGAAACACCATATATTTT. Its translation is CASSLDGWGPGNTIYF.

V usage is TRBV6-1 and J usage is TRBJ1-5; no firm D call. V lost 4 bases and J lost 4, with 17 bases in between. The CDR3 is 16 residues long. The germline V gene has CDR1 MNHNS and CDR2 SASEGT. In DNA form, the CDR3 reads TGTGCCAGCAGTGCAAACCGCGGGGAGATTAATCAGCCCCAGCATTTT. Amino acids: CASSANRGEINQPQHF.

The chain joins TRBV4-1 to TRBJ2-1; tentatively, D is TRBD1 (5 bases). The V gene lost 3 bases and the J gene lost 2 bases, with 14 bases spanning the gap. In germline, CDR1 is MGHRA, CDR2 YSYEKL. The CDR3 has 16 amino acids. The DNA of the CDR3 is TGCGCCAGCAGCCAGGCTTCTGCAGGGCCCTACAATGAGCAGTTCTTC. Its translation is CASSQASAGPYNEQFF.

This chain links TRBV20-1 with TRBJ2-7; D perhaps matches TRBD2 (5 bases). This CDR3 is built from 10 residues. The ends were cut back, 5 bases at V and 4 bases at J, with 6 bases in the middle. CDR1 and CDR2 from the germline V gene are DFQATT and SNEGSKA (reference sequence). CDR3 bases: TGCAGTGCTTGGGAGTACGAGCAGTACTTC. Translation gives CSAWEYEQYF.

V is TRBV7-6 and J is TRBJ2-3; 8 positions match TRBD1. Trimming at V came to 3 bases and at J to 4 bases, leaving 3 bases not matched to a gene. Germline V gene data show CDR1 as SGHVS and CDR2 as FNYEAQ. The CDR3 has 14 residues. The CDR3 region has the DNA TGTGCCAGCAGCTTCGGACAGGGTTCAGATACGCAGTATTTT. It encodes CASSFGQGSDTQYF.

The V call is TRBV5-5, the J call TRBJ1-1; D is unresolved. The ends were cut back, 4 bases at V and 2 bases at J, with 3 bases in the middle. The CDR3 runs to 11 residues. CDR1 SGHKS and CDR2 YYEKEE come from the germline V gene (reference sequence). CDR3 nucleotides: TGTGCCAGCAGCGTAAACACTGAAGCTTTCTTT. It encodes CASSVNTEAFF. Based on the CDR3 plus reference TRBV5-5 and TRBJ1-1, the full variable domain is DAGVTQSPTHLIKTRGQQVTLRCSPISGHKSVSWYQQVLGQGPQFIFQYYEKEERGRGNFPDRFSARQFPNYSSELNVNALLLGDSALYLCASSVNTEAFFGQGTRLTVV.